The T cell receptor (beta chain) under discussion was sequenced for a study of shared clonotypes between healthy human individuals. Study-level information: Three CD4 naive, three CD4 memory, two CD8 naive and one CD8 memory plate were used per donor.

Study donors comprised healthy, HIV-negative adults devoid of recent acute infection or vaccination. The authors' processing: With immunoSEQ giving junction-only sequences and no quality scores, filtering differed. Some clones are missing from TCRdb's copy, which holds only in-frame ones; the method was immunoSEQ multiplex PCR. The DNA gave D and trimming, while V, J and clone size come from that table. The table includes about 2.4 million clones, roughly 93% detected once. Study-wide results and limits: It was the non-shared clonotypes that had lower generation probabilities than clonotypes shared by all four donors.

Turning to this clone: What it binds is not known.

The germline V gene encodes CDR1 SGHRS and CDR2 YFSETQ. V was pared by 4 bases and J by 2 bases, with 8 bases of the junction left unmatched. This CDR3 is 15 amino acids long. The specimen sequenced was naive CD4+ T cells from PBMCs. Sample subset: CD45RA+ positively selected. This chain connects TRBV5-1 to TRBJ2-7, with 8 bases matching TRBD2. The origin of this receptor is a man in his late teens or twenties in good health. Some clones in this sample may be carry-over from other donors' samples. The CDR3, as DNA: TGCGCCAGCAGCCCGGGGGGGACATTTCCCTACGAGCAGTACTTC. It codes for CASSPGGTFPYEQYF.